This TCR beta chain was found in a study of shared T cell receptors in the human thymus (dated by TCRdb to the early 2020s). Describing the broader study: The study examined how self-reactive, shared T-cell receptor alpha chains are generated in the human thymus.

Concerning this clone: Its recognized antigen is unknown. No base quality values were provided; no much bigger clone lies one nucleotide off.

The CDR3 contains 20 residues, cysteine and phenylalanine counted. The DNA shown is the 60-base CDR3, in frame from base 1. According to the germline V gene, CDR1 reads SGHRS and CDR2 reads YFSETQ. The junction carries 28 bases between V and J, which are trimmed by 0 bases and 3 bases respectively. The method was the immunoSEQ multiplex PCR assay. TCRdb's version of the immuneACCESS table is confined to in-frame rearrangements and falls short of the full clone set. An unresolved V gene accounts for under half of the shortfall where checked; the remainder is of unknown origin. The sample profile shows roughly 660,000 clones; more than 75% of them were found once. Over 0.008% of the sample is in the top ten clones. These data were likewise used in another study, on human thymus T cells. That second report states: Immunologically healthy infants undergoing open corrective cardiac surgery for congenital heart defects in Finland were used as donors. The thymus tissue came from surgical resects taken out during corrective cardiac surgery. Biased V and J gene segment usage appeared to be present in both thymic and peripheral blood repertoires. The related research found that thymic TCR repertoires overlapped highly between unrelated individuals. The study used fewer than ten infant thymus samples plus four related peripheral blood samples to characterize TCR alpha and beta repertoires. The cohort included six male and two female infants, with donor ages spanning 7 to 244 days. Thymocytes were mechanically released from the tissue and were stored as pellets of roughly 10-32 million cells at -70 degrees C. Genomic DNA was extracted from frozen cell pellets with a QIAsymphony instrument. Using the immunoSEQ multiplex PCR assay, the TCRB and TCRAD loci were amplified from a standardized quantity of quality-controlled genomic DNA. The amplicons covered the V(D)J region and were long enough to include the CDR3 and to identify the V and J genes. The amplicons were sequenced on an Illumina platform via the commercial immunoSEQ service. Primer bias and sequencing errors were corrected as previously described, and TCRAD and TCRB were defined on the basis of the IMGT database. immunoSEQ Analyzer 3.0 and VDJTools were used for repertoire analysis, which covered basic statistics, V/J segment usage, diversity estimates, rarefaction and pairwise overlap. Diversity was estimated using the Chao1, ChaoE, Efron-Thisted, Shannon and inverse Simpson indices, and was also estimated on datasets down-sampled to the size of the smallest sample. For repertoire overlap, CDR3 nucleotide sequence, V gene and J gene had to match strictly, and clustering was done by Jaccard-based multidimensional scaling. Thymus samples yielded on average around 810,000 unique TCRB clonotypes, compared with around 84,000 from blood samples.

The sequence was obtained from a boy younger than two with a congenital heart defect. Donor details come from another sample of the same person, matched by shared clones. The chain was built from TRBV5-1 and TRBJ2-7; tentative D gene TRBD2, with 6 bases matching. Sequenced sample: thymocytes. The sequence in DNA is TGCGCCAGCAGCTTGGAGGTTCGGCTAGCGATCGACCAAAAAAACTACGAGCAGTACTTC. It specifies CASSLEVRLAIDQKNYEQYF.